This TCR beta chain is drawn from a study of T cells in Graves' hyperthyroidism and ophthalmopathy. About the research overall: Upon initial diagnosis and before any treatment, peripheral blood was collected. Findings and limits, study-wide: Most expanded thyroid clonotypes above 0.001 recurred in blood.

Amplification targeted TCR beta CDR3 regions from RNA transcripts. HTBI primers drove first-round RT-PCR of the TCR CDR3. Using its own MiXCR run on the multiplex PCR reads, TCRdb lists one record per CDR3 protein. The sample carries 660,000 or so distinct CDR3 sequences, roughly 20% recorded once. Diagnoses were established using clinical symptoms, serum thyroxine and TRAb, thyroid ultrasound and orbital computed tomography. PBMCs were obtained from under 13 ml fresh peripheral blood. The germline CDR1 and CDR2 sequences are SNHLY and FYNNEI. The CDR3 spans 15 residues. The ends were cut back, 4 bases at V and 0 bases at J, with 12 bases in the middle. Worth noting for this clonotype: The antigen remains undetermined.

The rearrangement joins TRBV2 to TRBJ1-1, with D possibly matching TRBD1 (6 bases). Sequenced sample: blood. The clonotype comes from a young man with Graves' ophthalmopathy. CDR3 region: CASSVPGHLNTEAFF. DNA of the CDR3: TGTGCCAGCAGTGTTCCGGGACACTTGAACACTGAAGCTTTCTTT.